Each of the 27 T cell receptor beta chains below was sequenced from the same sample in a study of Graves' ophthalmopathy and Graves' hyperthyroidism. The authors amplified TCR beta CDR3 regions, and they did so from RNA transcripts for repertoire sequencing. After a first-round RT-PCR with HTBI primers, a second-round multiplex PCR was run. TCRdb re-called the multiplex PCR reads with MiXCR, one entry per CDR3 protein. The data show about half a million distinct CDR3 sequences, 13% to 15% seen once. The sequenced sample was blood. The origin of the receptors is a woman in her 30s with Graves' ophthalmopathy.

The chain is built from TRBV20-1 and TRBJ2-5, with 8 bases identical to TRBD2. Germline lookup yields CDR1 DFQATT and CDR2 SNEGSKA (reference sequence). The CDR3 runs to 14 residues. The trim removed 4 bases at V and 3 bases at J, leaving 7 bases unmatched. The DNA of the CDR3 is TGCAGTGCTAAGTCTAGCGGGCGGAAAGAGACCCAGTACTTC. Protein: CSAKSSGRKETQYF.

In its sample, this clonotype was seen many times. The rearrangement joins TRBV7-2 to TRBJ2-5, with a possible D match to TRBD2 (5 bases). Between the trimmed V and J ends, which lost 5 bases and 5 bases, there was a span of 18 bases. The CDR3 is made up of 15 amino acids. The germline gives CDR1 SGHTA, CDR2 FQGNSA. The CDR3 loop is CASSLPMGGGETQYF. The CDR3 DNA is TGTGCCAGCAGCCTCCCAATGGGCGGCGGGGAGACCCAGTACTTC.

Worth noting for this clonotype: A read error may be the cause here, since a much bigger clone is one base away. V and J are TRBV5-4 and TRBJ1-1, with TRBD1 as a possible D gene (5 bases). In germline, CDR1 is SGHNT, CDR2 YYREEE (reference sequence). This CDR3 has 14 residues. CDR3: CASCLKTANTEAFF. The CDR3 nucleotides read TGTGCCAGCTGCTTGAAGACAGCGAACACTGAAGCTTTCTTT.

This clonotype came up many times. This rearrangement joins TRBV7-8 to TRBJ2-7; perhaps TRBD1 as D (6 bases). Per germline, CDR1 SGHVS and CDR2 FQNEAQ. The CDR3 loop spans 14 amino acids. V lost 5 bases and J 5 bases, leaving 16 bases between the germline ends. In nucleotides, the CDR3 is TGTGCCAGCAGCCCAGTCGACAGGCTCCACGAGCAGTACTTC. Its protein is CASSPVDRLHEQYF.

This clonotype was observed many times. The chain couples TRBV27 to TRBJ1-2, with 9 bases fitting TRBD1. CDR1 and CDR2 from the germline V gene are MNHEY and SMNVEV (reference sequence). The CDR3 runs to 15 residues. Losses at the gene ends were 9 bases for V and 4 bases for J; bases not matched to a gene: 12. CDR3 loop: CASRRRQGEVYGYTF. In nucleotides, the CDR3 is TGTGCCAGTAGGAGGCGACAGGGGGAAGTCTATGGCTACACCTTC.

There are a few counts of this clonotype. The V call is TRBV19, the J call TRBJ2-2; 11 positions match TRBD1. Unmatched junction bases numbered 6, after V lost 7 bases and J lost 2 bases. The CDR3 runs to 16 residues. Germline lookup yields CDR1 LNHDA and CDR2 SQIVND (reference sequence). CDR3 region: CASNPGQGANTGELFF. CDR3 nucleotides: TGTGCCAGTAACCCTGGACAGGGGGCTAACACCGGGGAGCTGTTTTTT.

This clonotype was counted many times. The J gene is TRBJ1-5, the V gene TRBV28, with D possibly being TRBD1 (6 bases). The CDR3 runs to 18 residues. The germline gives CDR1 MDHEN, CDR2 SYDVKM. Trimming stripped 5 bases from V and 0 bases from J, with 20 bases between. CDR3 bases: TGTGCCAGCAGTCACGAACTCCGGGACAAATATAGCAATCAGCCCCAGCATTTT. Translated: CASSHELRDKYSNQPQHF.

This clonotype was counted ten times or more. The rearrangement joins TRBV4-2 to TRBJ1-2, with no clear D. The CDR3 length is 15 residues. CDR1 LGHNA and CDR2 YNFKEQ come from the germline V gene. The V and J ends lost 0 bases and 0 bases respectively, with 8 bases between them. This CDR3 is CASSQDHSTNYGYTF. For the CDR3, the DNA is TGTGCCAGCAGCCAAGACCACAGTACTAACTATGGCTACACCTTC.

The V gene is TRBV29-1, the J gene TRBJ2-2; no reliable D call. With 4 bases removed from V and 4 bases from J, the gap between germline ends came to 7 bases. Germline CDR1 SQVTM, CDR2 ANQGSEA. The CDR3 spans 12 residues. For the CDR3, the DNA is TGCAGCGTTGGGCCGATCACCGGGGAGCTGTTTTTT. Amino acids: CSVGPITGELFF.

The chain is built from TRBV10-3 and TRBJ1-2; D may be TRBD1 (6 bases). The CDR3 totals 13 residues. CDR1 and CDR2 from the germline V gene are ENHRY and SYGVKD. Trimming left V 2 bases short and J 8 bases short, with 12 bases between. CDR3 loop: CAISEPGARGYTF. DNA for the CDR3: TGTGCCATCAGTGAGCCGGGGGCGAGAGGCTACACCTTC.

This clonotype appeared many times. The chain links TRBV2 to TRBJ2-6; 10 bases agree with TRBD1. This CDR3 has 16 amino acids. J was trimmed by 0 bases and V by 10 bases; bases with no gene match: 6. The germline V gene encodes CDR1 SNHLY and CDR2 FYNNEI. The CDR3 DNA reads as TGTGCCAACACGGGACAGGGGCTCTCTGGGGCCAACGTCCTGACTTTC. This translates into CANTGQGLSGANVLTF.

This clonotype was detected ten times or more. The chain couples TRBV29-1 to TRBJ1-1; D is unresolved. V lost 7 bases, J lost 3 bases, and 9 bases lay in between. The germline CDR1 and CDR2 sequences are SQVTM and ANQGSEA. There are 11 residues in the CDR3. The CDR3 sequence: CSARKDTEAFF. CDR3 bases: TGCAGCGCAAGGAAGGACACTGAAGCTTTCTTT.

The chain recombines TRBV7-9 with TRBJ2-2, with 7 bases matching TRBD1. V lost 5 bases and J lost 4; bases outside the gene matches: 7. CDR1 is SEHNR and CDR2 is FQNEAQ in the germline V gene (reference sequence). This CDR3 contains 15 residues. CDR3 region: CASSPRNRGTGELFF. The CDR3 DNA reads as TGTGCCAGCAGCCCCCGGAACAGGGGCACCGGGGAGCTGTTTTTT.

The sample holds a few counts of this clonotype. This chain joins TRBV6-1 and TRBJ2-5; D might be TRBD1 or TRBD2, each matching 5 bases. V was clipped by 3 bases and J by 10 bases, with 15 bases between them. The germline V gene has CDR1 MNHNS and CDR2 SASEGT. CDR3 size: 13 residues. The CDR3 is CASSDGARSNQYF. The CDR3 DNA is TGTGCCAGCAGTGACGGGGCGCGGTCGAACCAGTACTTC.

In its sample, this clonotype was seen many times. This chain joins TRBV27 and TRBJ1-1; D call uncertain. This CDR3 spans 12 amino acids. Germline V gene sequence: CDR1 MNHEY, CDR2 SMNVEV (reference sequence). Trimming pared 7 bases from V and 7 bases from J, leaving 13 bases between. DNA for the CDR3: TGTGCCAGCACCACCCTTCCGGGTGAAGCTTTCTTT. It translates to CASTTLPGEAFF.

This clonotype was detected ten times or more. V is TRBV2 and J is TRBJ1-6; no firm D call. Germline CDR1 SNHLY, CDR2 FYNNEI. The V gene lost 4 bases and the J gene lost 5 bases, with 12 bases spanning the gap. This CDR3 is built from 15 residues. CDR3 sequence: CASSARSKDNSPLHF. In DNA, the CDR3 is TGTGCCAGCAGTGCGAGGTCAAAGGATAATTCACCCCTCCACTTT.

This clonotype was counted ten times or more. The chain uses TRBV6-4 and TRBJ2-2; D remains unclear. CDR3 size: 14 residues. V lost 4 bases and J lost 2, with 8 bases in between. Germline V lookup: CDR1 MRHNA, CDR2 SNTAGT. The CDR3 protein is CASSVKRNTGELFF. CDR3 sequence (DNA): TGTGCCAGCAGTGTTAAAAGAAACACCGGGGAGCTGTTTTTT.

This clonotype appeared many times. The chain carries TRBV12-3 or TRBV12-4 and TRBJ1-1, with TRBD1 matching over 7 bases. This CDR3 contains 13 residues. The V gene end was trimmed by 2 bases and the J gene end by 4 bases; junction bases not matched to a gene: 1. CDR3 residues: CASSLWDSTEAFF. The CDR3 bases are TGTGCCAGCAGTTTATGGGACAGCACTGAAGCTTTCTTT.

On this clonotype: A much larger clone is a single base away; this may be a read error. V usage is TRBV3-1 and J usage is TRBJ2-7; D remains unclear. Germline V gene sequence: CDR1 LGHDT, CDR2 YNNKEL (reference sequence). V was clipped by 5 bases and J by 0 bases, with 11 bases between them. The CDR3 extends over 14 amino acids. The CDR3 sequence: CASSETRSSYEQYF. The CDR3 region has the DNA TGTGCCAGCAGCGAAACCAGGAGCTCCTACGAGCAGTACTTC.

Only a few counts were recorded for this clonotype. The chain joins TRBV24-1 to TRBJ1-6; D is unclear. Trimming shortened V by 9 bases and J by 9 bases, and 14 bases separated the two germline ends. The germline V gene encodes CDR1 KGHDR and CDR2 SFDVKD. The CDR3 sequence is 13 residues long. The DNA for the CDR3 is TGTGCCACCTTTAGTCTCATGATTTCACCCCTCCACTTT. It translates to CATFSLMISPLHF.

The CDR3 loop reads CSAGAGLDADIQYF. DNA of the CDR3: TGCAGTGCGGGCGCCGGACTAGATGCGGACATTCAGTACTTC. This chain links TRBV20-1 with TRBJ2-4; 7 nucleotides agree with TRBD2. V lost 6 bases and J lost 8; bases outside the gene matches: 13. There are 14 residues in the CDR3. Germline V gives CDR1 DFQATT, CDR2 SNEGSKA (reference sequence).

The sample holds many counts of this clonotype. The V call is TRBV19, the J call TRBJ2-2; 15 bases map to TRBD2. CDR3 length: 14 residues. V trimming: 9 bases; J trimming: 6 bases; junction bases outside the gene matches: 2. In germline, CDR1 is LNHDA, CDR2 SQIVND (reference sequence). The CDR3 DNA reads as TGTGCCAGCCGGACTAGCGGGAGGGCCGGGGAGCTGTTTTTT. This gives the protein CASRTSGRAGELFF.

This clonotype was seen at least ten times. The chain uses TRBV7-2 and TRBJ2-7; D may be TRBD2 (6 bases). From germline, CDR1 is SGHTA and CDR2 FQGNSA. V gave up 5 bases and J gave up 5 bases, with 10 bases separating them. The CDR3 has 12 residues. The CDR3 protein is CASSGGSHEQYF. The CDR3 DNA reads TGTGCCAGCAGCGGGGGGAGCCACGAGCAGTACTTC.

The chain carries TRBV12-3 or TRBV12-4 and TRBJ2-2; either TRBD1 or TRBD2 may supply D (6 bases each). Trimming took 6 bases from V and 3 from J, leaving 20 bases between them. This CDR3 is built from 17 residues. The CDR3 DNA reads TGTGCCAGCAGCAAGGGGGTGGGCGGGACATACACCGGGGAGCTGTTTTTT. Protein product: CASSKGVGGTYTGELFF.

In this sample, this clonotype turned up many times. This chain connects TRBV5-4 to TRBJ1-1; D unclear. V was trimmed by 10 bases and J by 1 base, leaving 11 bases between them. Looked up from germline, CDR1 is SGHNT and CDR2 is YYREEE (reference sequence). The length of the CDR3 is 12 residues. The CDR3 nucleotides read TGTGCCGGCGGGGAGGGGAACACTGAAGCTTTCTTT. Protein: CAGGEGNTEAFF.

This clonotype was seen ten or more times. The chain employs TRBV10-3 and TRBJ2-5; 7 bases line up with TRBD1. Per the germline V gene, CDR1 is ENHRY and CDR2 is SYGVKD. The junction had 10 bases not matched to a gene; V was cut back by 4 bases and J by 2 bases. CDR3 length: 16 residues. CDR3 loop: CAISGGTGDAQETQYF. CDR3 DNA sequence: TGTGCCATCAGTGGGGGCACAGGGGATGCACAAGAGACCCAGTACTTC.

This clonotype has ten or more counts. The chain employs TRBV12-3 or TRBV12-4 and TRBJ1-1, with D unresolved. The V gene lost 5 bases and the J gene lost 8 bases, with 21 bases spanning the gap. The CDR3 runs 15 residues. The DNA for the CDR3 is TGTGCCAGCAGTGCCCGGACGATAGGGCCAGTAGAAGCTTTCTTT. Amino acid sequence: CASSARTIGPVEAFF.